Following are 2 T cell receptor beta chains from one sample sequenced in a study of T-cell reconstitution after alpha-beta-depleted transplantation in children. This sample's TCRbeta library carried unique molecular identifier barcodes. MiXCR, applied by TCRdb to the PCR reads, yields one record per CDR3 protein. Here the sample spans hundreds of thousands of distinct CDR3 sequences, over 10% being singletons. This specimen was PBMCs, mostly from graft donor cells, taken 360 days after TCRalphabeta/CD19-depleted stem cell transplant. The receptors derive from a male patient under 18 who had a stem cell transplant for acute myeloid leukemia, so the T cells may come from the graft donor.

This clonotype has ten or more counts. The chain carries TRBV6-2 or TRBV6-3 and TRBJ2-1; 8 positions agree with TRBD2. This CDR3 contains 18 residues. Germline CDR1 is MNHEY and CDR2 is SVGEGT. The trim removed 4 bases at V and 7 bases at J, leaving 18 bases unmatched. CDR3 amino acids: CASSSGDPRLAFGNEQFF. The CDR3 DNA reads TGTGCCAGCAGTTCTGGGGACCCCCGACTAGCGTTCGGAAATGAGCAGTTCTTC.

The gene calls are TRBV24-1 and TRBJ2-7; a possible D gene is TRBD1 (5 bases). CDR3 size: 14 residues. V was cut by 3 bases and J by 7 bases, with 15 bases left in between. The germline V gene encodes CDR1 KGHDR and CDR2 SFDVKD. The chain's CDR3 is CATSDMVGPEEQYF. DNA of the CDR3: TGTGCCACCAGTGATATGGTGGGGCCGGAGGAGCAGTACTTC.